Detailed here is one T cell receptor (beta chain). Its specific antigen is unknown. No base quality values were provided; no much bigger clone lies one nucleotide off. TCRbeta CDR3 regions were amplified from genomic DNA by means of the immunoSEQ Assay, a bias-controlled multiplex PCR. The study's own analysis went as follows. The number of nucleated cells in each sample was estimated from the amplification of reference gene primers within the assay. To quantify the absolute abundance of each unique TCRbeta CDR3 rearrangement, sequence reads were collapsed and filtered. For each sample, productive Simpson clonality was calculated as the square root of Simpson's diversity index over productive rearrangements. In TCRdb, the immuneACCESS table is reduced to in-frame sequences with V and J assigned. These tables do not hold every clone; where another copy was compared, an unresolved V gene accounts for under half, and the others remain unexplained. Clone size and the V and J calls come from that table; the DNA yielded D and trimming. This sample holds roughly 300,000 clones; 70% to 90% were observed only once. The ten top clones hold around 5.9% of the sample.

CDR1 and CDR2, per the germline V gene (reference sequence), are GTSNPN and SVGIG. From V the trimming removes 1 base and from J it removes 7 bases, while the gene matches leave 7 bases of the junction unaccounted for. From cysteine to phenylalanine, the CDR3 is 13 amino acids long. The retained sequence is limited to the CDR3, 39 bases, with the frame set at the first base. This sample was included in a study of blood T cell repertoires in COVID-19 (dated by TCRdb to the early 2020s). In the study overall: The collaborator samples originated in the United States, Italy and Spain and spanned the acute and convalescent phases of COVID-19. Where HLA class I and class II types were available, the types were taken from metadata supplied by the sample provider, not from assay-based typing. The prospective study material was composed of cDNA or gDNA derived from T cells, B-cell-depleted T cells, or PBMCs. The repertoires were released in a freely available public database intended as a resource for research on the immune response to SARS-CoV-2. Deeply sampled blood TCRbeta repertoires from subjects exposed to, actively infected with, or recovered from COVID-19 were included in the dataset. Sample metadata almost always included a de-identified subject ID, COVID-19 status, age in years and sex. Samples came from the ongoing ImmuneRACE study (first 160 participants) plus 1,254 subjects from 6 global collaborators.

Enrolling through a virtual design, the prospective study's participants ranged in age from roughly 18 to 89 years and lived across 20 to 25 United States geographic areas. To assign participants to cohorts, the prospective study relied on clinical history that participants themselves reported in a screening survey and a study questionnaire. ImmuneRACE Cohort 3 recovered participants were defined by two consecutive negative NP/OP PCR tests, healthcare professional clearance, or symptom resolution. Each participant in the prospective study had whole blood, serum and a nasopharyngeal or oropharyngeal swab collected by mobile phlebotomists. Participants in the prospective study had the option to provide additional blood draws and questionnaires over an approximately 2-month period. Before DNA extraction, blood samples from the prospective study were shipped at room temperature or frozen. Broad study findings and their caveats: Clinical and demographic metadata were provided uncurated, with the amount varying by source and participant.

The TCR sequence derives from a woman aged 25 to 45 who had recovered from COVID-19. The chain couples TRBV30 to TRBJ2-7; TRBD1 agrees with 7 junctional bases. Sequencing was done on a sample of PBMCs or T cells enriched from blood (not recorded which). Here the CDR3 is given as CAWSAQGLGEQYF. The sequence in DNA is TGTGCCTGGAGTGCACAGGGGTTGGGGGAGCAGTACTTC.